This T cell receptor (beta chain) was obtained from a study of blood T cell repertoires in COVID-19. Study details: COVID-19 samples from acute and convalescent phases originated in the United States, Italy and Spain. PBMCs, B-cell-depleted T cells, or T cells provided the cDNA or gDNA that made up the material.

This CDR3 spans 14 amino acids. The germline gives CDR1 MNHNY, CDR2 SVGAGI (reference sequence). J lost 4 bases, V lost 2 bases, and 4 bases had no gene match. Source study methods: Scientists estimated how many nucleated cells there were by amplifying reference gene primers. Here immunoSEQ multiplex PCR was the method, and the copy in TCRdb shows in-frame clones only, minus some. V, J and clone size reflect that table, while D and trimming were determined from the DNA. Found here are hundreds of thousands of clones, 91% of them singletons; the top ten hold roughly 3%. This clone showed up just once. This receptor was obtained from a woman between 18 and 30 years old who had recovered from COVID-19. The chain carries TRBV6-6 and TRBJ2-5, with 7 nucleotides matching TRBD1. The sequenced sample consisted of peripheral blood. CDR3 loop: CASSYQGVGETQYF. CDR3 DNA sequence: TGTGCCAGCAGTTACCAGGGGGTCGGAGAGACCCAGTACTTC.